These 3 T cell receptor beta chains came from one sample sequenced in a study of siplizumab effects on memory and regulatory T cells. The table came from immunoSEQ multiplex PCR; TCRdb's copy has only in-frame clones and leaves some out. Of more than 85,000 clones detected, about 93% appear once; the ten largest clones hold about 0.6%. Sequences were obtained from Tregs sorted from blood. The origin of the receptors is a human donor in good health.

CDR3 bases: TGCAGCGTTGGAACAGGGGGCAGGGGCACTGAAGCTTTCTTT. This gives the protein CSVGTGGRGTEAFF. V is TRBV29-1 and J is TRBJ1-1; TRBD1 matches 9 bases. V lost 4 bases and J lost 4; bases outside the gene matches: 7. The V gene's germline CDR1 is SQVTM and CDR2 ANQGSEA. The CDR3 spans 14 residues.

This clone is a singleton in its sample. J is TRBJ2-3 and V is TRBV5-4, with 9 positions matching TRBD2. CDR3 length equals 14 residues. Germline V gene sequence: CDR1 SGHNT, CDR2 YYREEE (reference sequence). Trimming took 4 bases from V and 2 from J; bases not matched to a gene: 2. The CDR3 bases are TGTGCCAGCAGCCGGACTAGCGTCACAGATACGCAGTATTTT. This sequence encodes CASSRTSVTDTQYF. Variable domain in full (rest from reference TRBV5-4 and TRBJ2-3): ETGVTQSPTHLIKTRGQQVTLRCSSQSGHNTVSWYQQALGQGPQFIFQYYREEENGRGNFPPRFSGLQFPNYSSELNVNALELDDSALYLCASSRTSVTDTQYFGPGTRLTVL.

This clone appeared once. This chain joins TRBV6-5 and TRBJ2-1, with TRBD2 identical over 10 bases. The junction had 10 bases not matched to a gene; V was cut back by 4 bases and J by 7 bases. Germline V gives CDR1 MNHEY, CDR2 SVGAGI. The length of the CDR3 is 16 residues. CDR3 region: CASSSRTSGLTNEQFF. The CDR3 region has the DNA TGTGCCAGCAGTTCTCGGACTAGCGGATTAACTAATGAGCAGTTCTTC.